This T cell receptor beta chain derives from a study of neurological immune-mediated disorders. Points from the study as a whole: CDR3 amino acid sequences of expanded clones were not shared across subjects, a result suggesting private repertoires in all groups.

This clonotype was detected ten times or more. Its antigen remains unknown. With V trimmed by 3 bases and J by 2 bases, 5 bases remained unmatched. The V gene's germline CDR1 is SGHRS and CDR2 YFSETQ. CDR3 length: 17 residues. cDNA synthesis was performed by 5'RACE with 10-nucleotide random UMIs. In every sequencing run, more than 170 million TCR-beta sequences were generated from 15-18 subjects. One entry per CDR3 protein results from TCRdb running MiXCR on the 5' RACE reads. The sample carries tens of thousands of distinct CDR3 sequences, around 5% recorded once. Use was made of 950,000 to 1,000,000 CD4+ or CD8+ T cells in sorted libraries.

The V and J genes are TRBV5-1 and TRBJ2-3, with TRBD2 matching 14 bases. This TCR was recovered from a man aged 18 to 29 in good health. The sequenced sample consisted of CD4+ T cells from blood. CDR3 DNA: TGCGCCAGCAGCTCCCGGGGACTAGCGGGGGACACAGATACGCAGTATTTT. Its protein product is CASSSRGLAGDTDTQYF.